Listed below are T cell receptor beta chains from one sample, sequenced in a study of T-cell memory formation after mild COVID-19. Using its own MiXCR run on the 5' RACE reads, TCRdb lists one record per CDR3 protein. The sample has about 200,000 distinct CDR3 sequences; 15% to 20% are singletons. The sample consisted of PBMCs or a T cell subset sorted from them (not recorded which). The source is an adult woman who had mild COVID-19 (a few samples of this study predate the infection). Cell type and time point are not known. Both conserved end residues are part of each CDR3. A D gene is named only where the DNA matches it firmly. Some rows mark clone size as missing; the rest say once, few, many or name a class of expanded clone.

clone size	V gene	D gene	J gene	CDR3 protein	CDR3 DNA
NA	TRBV24-1	TRBD2	TRBJ2-1	CATSRSSGGYEQFF	TGTGCCACCAGTCGGTCTAGCGGGGGCTATGAGCAGTTCTTC
few	TRBV12-3/TRBV12-4	NA	TRBJ2-1	CASSWQVGSSNEQFF	TGTGCCAGCAGTTGGCAAGTCGGGAGTTCCAATGAGCAGTTCTTC
NA	TRBV3-1	TRBD1	TRBJ2-5	CASSRDRSQETQYF	TGTGCCAGCAGTCGGGACAGGAGCCAAGAGACCCAGTACTTC
NA	TRBV5-1	TRBD1	TRBJ2-7	CASSSGTGDEQYF	TGCGCCAGCAGCTCCGGGACAGGGGATGAGCAGTACTTC
NA	TRBV7-2	TRBD1	TRBJ1-2	CASSLGQDNYGYTF	TGTGCCAGCAGCCTTGGACAGGATAACTATGGCTACACCTTC
few	TRBV12-3/TRBV12-4	NA	TRBJ1-1	CASSFGEDTEAFF	TGTGCCAGCAGTTTTGGGGAGGACACTGAAGCTTTCTTT
NA	TRBV4-3	NA	TRBJ2-1	CASSQDQEGGEQFF	TGCGCCAGCAGCCAAGATCAGGAGGGTGGCGAGCAGTTCTTC
few	TRBV4-1	TRBD2	TRBJ2-7	CASSQGLAGGYEQYF	TGCGCCAGCAGCCAGGGACTAGCGGGAGGCTACGAGCAGTACTTC
NA	TRBV4-3	NA	TRBJ2-6	CASSLLGVGANVLTF	TGCGCCAGCAGCCTCCTCGGGGTTGGGGCCAACGTCCTGACTTTC
NA	TRBV20-1	NA	TRBJ1-2	CSARGYGYTF	TGCAGTGCTAGAGGCTATGGCTACACCTTC
few	TRBV20-1	NA	TRBJ1-1	CSGLPGHYIMNTEAFF	TGCAGCGGTCTCCCGGGACATTATATTATGAACACTGAAGCTTTCTTT
NA	TRBV5-1	NA	TRBJ2-2	CASSTGRADTGELFF	TGCGCCAGCAGCACGGGACGCGCGGACACCGGGGAGCTGTTTTTT
NA	TRBV25-1	TRBD2	TRBJ2-1	CASSRTSGSNEQFF	TGTGCCAGCAGTCGGACTAGCGGGAGCAATGAGCAGTTCTTC